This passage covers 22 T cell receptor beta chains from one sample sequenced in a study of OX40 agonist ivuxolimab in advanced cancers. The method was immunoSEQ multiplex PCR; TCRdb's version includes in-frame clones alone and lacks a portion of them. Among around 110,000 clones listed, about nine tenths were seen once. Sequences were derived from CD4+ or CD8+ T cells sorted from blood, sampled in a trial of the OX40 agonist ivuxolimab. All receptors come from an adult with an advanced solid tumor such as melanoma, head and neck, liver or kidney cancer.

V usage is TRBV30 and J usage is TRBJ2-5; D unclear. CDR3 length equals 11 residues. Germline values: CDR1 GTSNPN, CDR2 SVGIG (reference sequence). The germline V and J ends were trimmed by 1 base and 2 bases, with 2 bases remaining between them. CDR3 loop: CAWSAQETQYF. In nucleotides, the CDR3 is TGTGCCTGGAGTGCACAAGAGACCCAGTACTTC.

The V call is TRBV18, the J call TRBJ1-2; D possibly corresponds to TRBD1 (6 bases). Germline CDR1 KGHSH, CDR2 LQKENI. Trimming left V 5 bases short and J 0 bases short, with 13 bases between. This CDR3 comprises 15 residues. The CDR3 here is CASSSNRAPNYGYTF. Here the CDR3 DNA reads TGTGCCAGCTCAAGCAACAGGGCTCCTAACTATGGCTACACCTTC.

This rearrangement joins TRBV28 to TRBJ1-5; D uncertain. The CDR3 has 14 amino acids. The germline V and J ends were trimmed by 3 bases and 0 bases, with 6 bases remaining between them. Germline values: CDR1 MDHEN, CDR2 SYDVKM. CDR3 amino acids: CASSFLDSNQPQHF. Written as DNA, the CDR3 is TGTGCCAGCAGTTTCCTTGATAGCAATCAGCCCCAGCATTTT.

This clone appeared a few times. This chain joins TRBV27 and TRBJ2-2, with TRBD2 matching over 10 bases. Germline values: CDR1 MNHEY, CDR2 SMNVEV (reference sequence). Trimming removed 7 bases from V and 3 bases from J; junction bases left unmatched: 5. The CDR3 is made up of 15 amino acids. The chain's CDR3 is CASTLAGDYTGELFF. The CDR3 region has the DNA TGTGCCAGCACGCTAGCGGGGGACTACACCGGGGAGCTGTTTTTT.

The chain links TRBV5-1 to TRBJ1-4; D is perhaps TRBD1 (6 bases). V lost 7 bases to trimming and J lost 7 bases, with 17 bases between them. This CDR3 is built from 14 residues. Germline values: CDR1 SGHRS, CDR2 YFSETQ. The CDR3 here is CASGEGVNVEKLFF. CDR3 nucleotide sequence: TGCGCCAGCGGGGAGGGGGTAAATGTTGAAAAACTGTTTTTT.

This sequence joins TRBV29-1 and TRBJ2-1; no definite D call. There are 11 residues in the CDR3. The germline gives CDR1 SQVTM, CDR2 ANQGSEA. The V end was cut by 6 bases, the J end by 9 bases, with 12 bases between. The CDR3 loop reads CSVNYLSEQFF. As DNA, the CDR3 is TGCAGCGTGAACTACTTGAGTGAGCAGTTCTTC.

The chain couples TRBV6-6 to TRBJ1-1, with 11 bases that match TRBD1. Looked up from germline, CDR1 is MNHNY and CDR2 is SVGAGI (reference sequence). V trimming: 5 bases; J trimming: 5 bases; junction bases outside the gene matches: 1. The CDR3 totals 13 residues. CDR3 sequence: CASSGQGATEAFF. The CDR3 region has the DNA TGTGCCAGCAGTGGACAGGGGGCGACTGAAGCTTTCTTT.

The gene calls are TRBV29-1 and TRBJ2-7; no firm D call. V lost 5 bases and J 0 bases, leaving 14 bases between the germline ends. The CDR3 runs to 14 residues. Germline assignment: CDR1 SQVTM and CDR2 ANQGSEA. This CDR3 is CSVKSKASSYEQYF. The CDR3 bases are TGCAGCGTTAAGTCTAAGGCCAGCTCCTACGAGCAGTACTTC.

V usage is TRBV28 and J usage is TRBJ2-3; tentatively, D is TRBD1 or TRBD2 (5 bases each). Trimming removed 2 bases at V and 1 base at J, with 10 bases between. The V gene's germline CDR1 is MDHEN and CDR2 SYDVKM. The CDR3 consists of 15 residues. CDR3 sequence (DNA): TGTGCCAGCAGTTTAGGGACGGCTCGCACAGATACGCAGTATTTT. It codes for CASSLGTARTDTQYF.

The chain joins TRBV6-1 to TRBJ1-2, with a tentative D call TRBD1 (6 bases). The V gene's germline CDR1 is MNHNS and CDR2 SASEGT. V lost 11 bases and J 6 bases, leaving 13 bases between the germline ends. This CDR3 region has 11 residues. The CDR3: CAARGDDGYTF. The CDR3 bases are TGTGCCGCGAGGGGGGACGATGGCTACACCTTC.

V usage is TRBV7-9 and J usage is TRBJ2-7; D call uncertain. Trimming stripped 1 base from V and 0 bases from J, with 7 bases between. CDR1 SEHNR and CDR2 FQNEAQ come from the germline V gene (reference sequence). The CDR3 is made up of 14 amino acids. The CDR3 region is CASSLGTVSYEQYF. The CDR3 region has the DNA TGTGCCAGCAGCTTAGGAACAGTCTCCTACGAGCAGTACTTC.

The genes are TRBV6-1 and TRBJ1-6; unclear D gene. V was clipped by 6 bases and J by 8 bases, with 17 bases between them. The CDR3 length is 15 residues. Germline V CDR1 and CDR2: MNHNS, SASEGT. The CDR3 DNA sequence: TGTGCCAGCAGACCCCCACGCGGGTCAGATTCACCCCTCCACTTT. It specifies CASRPPRGSDSPLHF.

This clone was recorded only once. CDR3 sequence: CASIQQINQPQHF. In DNA, the CDR3 is TGCGCCAGCATACAACAGATTAATCAGCCCCAGCATTTT. The gene calls are TRBV10-2 and TRBJ1-5; no clear D gene. This CDR3 is built from 13 residues. Deletions cut 7 bases from V and 4 bases from J, with 11 bases between. Germline assignment: CDR1 WSHSY and CDR2 SAAADI.

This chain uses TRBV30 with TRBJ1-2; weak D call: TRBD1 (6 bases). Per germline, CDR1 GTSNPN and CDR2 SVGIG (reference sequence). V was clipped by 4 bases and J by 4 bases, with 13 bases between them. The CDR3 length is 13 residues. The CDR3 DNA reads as TGTGCCTGGAATCAGGGGAGGGGCTATGGCTACACCTTC. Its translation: CAWNQGRGYGYTF.

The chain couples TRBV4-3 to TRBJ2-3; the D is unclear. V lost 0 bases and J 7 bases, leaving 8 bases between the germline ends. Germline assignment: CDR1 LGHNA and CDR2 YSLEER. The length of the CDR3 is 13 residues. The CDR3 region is CASSQDFGYTQYF. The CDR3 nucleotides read TGCGCCAGCAGCCAAGACTTTGGGTATACGCAGTATTTT.

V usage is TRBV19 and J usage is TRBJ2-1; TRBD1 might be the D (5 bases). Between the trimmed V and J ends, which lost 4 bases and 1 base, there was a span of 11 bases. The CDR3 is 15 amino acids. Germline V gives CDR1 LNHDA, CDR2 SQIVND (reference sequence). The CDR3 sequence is CASSKGQGSYNEQFF. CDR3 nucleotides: TGTGCCAGTAGTAAGGGCCAGGGATCCTACAATGAGCAGTTCTTC.

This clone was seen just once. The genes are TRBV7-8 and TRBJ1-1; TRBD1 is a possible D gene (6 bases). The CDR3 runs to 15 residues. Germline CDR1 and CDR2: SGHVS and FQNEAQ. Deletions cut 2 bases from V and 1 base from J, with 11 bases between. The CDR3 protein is CASSLRGVGNTEAFF. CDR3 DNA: TGTGCCAGCAGCTTAAGGGGGGTTGGGAACACTGAAGCTTTCTTT.

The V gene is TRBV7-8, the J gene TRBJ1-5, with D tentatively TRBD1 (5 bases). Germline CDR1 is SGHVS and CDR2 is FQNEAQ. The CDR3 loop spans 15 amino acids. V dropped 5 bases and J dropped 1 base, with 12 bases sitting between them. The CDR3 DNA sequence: TGTGCCAGCAGCCAGACGGGACGGAGCAATCAGCCCCAGCATTTT. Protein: CASSQTGRSNQPQHF.

The CDR3 DNA is TGTGCCAGTAGTATAAACGCCGGGGAGACCCAGTACTTC. It yields the protein CASSINAGETQYF. The chain links TRBV19 to TRBJ2-5; D unclear. V was shortened by 2 bases and J by 5 bases, with 9 bases between the two germline ends. CDR3 length equals 13 residues. Germline CDR1 LNHDA, CDR2 SQIVND (reference sequence). The full variable domain, with the rest looked up from reference TRBV19 and TRBJ2-5, is DGGITQSPKYLFRKEGQNVTLSCEQNLNHDAMYWYRQDPGQGLRLIYYSQIVNDFQKGDIAEGYSVSREKKESFPLTVTSAQKNPTAFYLCASSINAGETQYFGPGTRLLVL.

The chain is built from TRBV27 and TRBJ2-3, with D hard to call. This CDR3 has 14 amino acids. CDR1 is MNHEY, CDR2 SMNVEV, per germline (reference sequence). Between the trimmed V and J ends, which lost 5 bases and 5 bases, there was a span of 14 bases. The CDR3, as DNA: TGTGCCAGCAGTGAACAGACTCCGGGAGATACGCAGTATTTT. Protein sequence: CASSEQTPGDTQYF.

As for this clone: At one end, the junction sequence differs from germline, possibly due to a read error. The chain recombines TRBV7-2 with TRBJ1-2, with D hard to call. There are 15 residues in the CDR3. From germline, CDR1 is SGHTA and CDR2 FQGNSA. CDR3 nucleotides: TGCGCCAGCAGCCAAGACATTTCCCCCTCCTATGGCTACACCTTC. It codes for CASSQDISPSYGYTF. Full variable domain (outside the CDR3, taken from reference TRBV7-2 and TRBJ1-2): GAGVSQSPSNKVTEKGKDVELRCDPISGHTALYWYRQSLGQGLEFLIYFQGNSAPDKSGLPSDRFSAERTGGSVSTLTIQRTQQEDSAVYLCASSQDISPSYGYTFGSGTRLTVV.

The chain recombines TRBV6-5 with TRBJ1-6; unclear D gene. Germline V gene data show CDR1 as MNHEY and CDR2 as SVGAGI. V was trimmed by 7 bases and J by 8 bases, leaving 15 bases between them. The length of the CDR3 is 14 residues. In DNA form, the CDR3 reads TGTGCCAGCAACCCGTCCGGCCGGGATTCACCCCTCCACTTT. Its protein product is CASNPSGRDSPLHF.